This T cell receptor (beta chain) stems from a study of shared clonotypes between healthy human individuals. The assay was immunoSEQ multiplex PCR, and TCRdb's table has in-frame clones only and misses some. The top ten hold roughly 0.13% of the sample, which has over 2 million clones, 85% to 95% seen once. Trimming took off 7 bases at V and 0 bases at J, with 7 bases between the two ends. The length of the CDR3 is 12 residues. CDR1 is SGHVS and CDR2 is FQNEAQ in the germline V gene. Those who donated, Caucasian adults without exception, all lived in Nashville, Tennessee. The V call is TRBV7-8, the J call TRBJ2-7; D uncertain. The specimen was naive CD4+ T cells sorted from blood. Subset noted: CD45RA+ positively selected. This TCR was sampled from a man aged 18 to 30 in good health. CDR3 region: CASTASSYEQYF. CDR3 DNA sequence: TGTGCCAGCACGGCGTCCTCCTACGAGCAGTACTTC.